These 3 T cell receptor beta chains came from one sample sequenced in a study of CD8 T cells in ankylosing spondylitis. Findings and limits, study-wide: The study identified a TCR beta motif of 7 or 8 highly homologous variants that appeared characteristic of ankylosing spondylitis blood.

TCRdb passed the 5' RACE reads through MiXCR, listing each CDR3 protein once. There are about 390,000 distinct CDR3 sequences in the sample; about a fifth occur only once, and about 16% lies in the top ten. These TCRs' antigens remain unknown. The sequenced sample was blood, either unsorted or a sorted T cell fraction (not recorded which). The receptors here all came from a male donor with ankylosing spondylitis.

The gene calls are TRBV27 and TRBJ2-6; 7 bases align to TRBD1. The CDR3 totals 16 residues. Germline V CDR1 and CDR2: MNHEY, SMNVEV (reference sequence). The junction had 10 bases not matched to a gene; V was cut back by 6 bases and J by 5 bases. The CDR3 region has the DNA TGTGCCAGCAGCCCCGACAGGGACCTGTGGGCCAACGTCCTGACTTTC. Amino acids: CASSPDRDLWANVLTF.

The sample holds a few counts of this clonotype. The V gene is TRBV7-8, the J gene TRBJ2-7, with a weak D call TRBD2 (5 bases). Germline CDR1 is SGHVS and CDR2 is FQNEAQ. The CDR3 is made up of 16 amino acids. The V gene lost 0 bases and the J gene lost 1 base, with 13 bases spanning the gap. CDR3 in amino acids: CASSLALGRGSYEQYF. The CDR3 DNA reads as TGTGCCAGCAGCTTAGCGCTGGGTCGGGGTTCCTACGAGCAGTACTTC.

This chain connects TRBV9 to TRBJ1-3, with 7 bases aligning to TRBD1. V was clipped by 0 bases and J by 1 base; unmatched bases: 4. CDR1 SGDLS and CDR2 YYNGEE come from the germline V gene. This CDR3 is 16 amino acids long. The CDR3 DNA is TGTGCCAGCAGCGTAGGGGGGACAGCATCTGGAAACACCATATATTTT. As protein: CASSVGGTASGNTIYF. Drawing the rest from reference TRBV9 and TRBJ1-3, the complete variable domain is DSGVTQTPKHLITATGQRVTLRCSPRSGDLSVYWYQQSLDQGLQFLIQYYNGEERAKGNILERFSAQQFPDLHSELNLSSLELGDSALYFCASSVGGTASGNTIYFGEGSWLTVV.